A single sample is the source of the 9 T cell receptor beta chains below, sequenced in a study of read filtering for tumor transcriptome and immune sequencing. Molecular barcoded adaptors covering alpha/delta and beta/gamma chains were used on about 0.4 ug RNA. TCRdb passed the reads through MiXCR, listing each CDR3 protein once. This sample carries about 130,000 distinct CDR3 sequences, 13% of them seen once, and the ten largest clones take 8% to 13%. What was sequenced was a population of CD138-negative cells sorted from bone marrow. These TCRs come from a donor at least 40 years old with multiple myeloma.

This clonotype was recorded at least ten times. The rearrangement joins TRBV20-1 to TRBJ1-1; no firm D call. CDR3 length: 12 residues. V lost 4 bases, J lost 8 bases, and 14 bases lay in between. CDR1 and CDR2 (germline): DFQATT, SNEGSKA (reference sequence). The CDR3 nucleotides read TGCAGTGCTACCGGAAGGAGCGCCGAAGCTTTCTTT. Translation: CSATGRSAEAFF.

As to this clonotype: A single base separates this from a much larger clone, so it may be a read error. The chain links TRBV4-1 to TRBJ1-2; D not certain. Germline V gene sequence: CDR1 MGHRA, CDR2 YSYEKL. The CDR3 is made up of 15 amino acids. The ends were cut back, 1 base at V and 4 bases at J, with 13 bases in the middle. The CDR3: CASSQGLTAPYGYTF. CDR3 DNA sequence: TGCGCCAGCAGCCAAGGACTTACAGCGCCCTATGGCTACACCTTC.

This clonotype was observed at least ten times. The chain is built from TRBV20-1 and TRBJ2-7; TRBD1 matches 10 bases. Germline lookup yields CDR1 DFQATT and CDR2 SNEGSKA (reference sequence). After removal of 5 bases from V and 5 bases from J, the junction contained 12 bases not matched to a gene. CDR3 length: 15 amino acids. CDR3: CSASKPTGGDHEQYF. As DNA, the CDR3 is TGCAGTGCTTCCAAACCGACAGGGGGCGACCACGAGCAGTACTTC.

This clonotype was recorded many times. The CDR3 nucleotides are TGTGCCAGCAGCTCGGACACCGGAGATCGCCCCCAGCATTTT. As protein: CASSSDTGDRPQHF. The J gene is TRBJ1-5, the V gene TRBV5-5, with D perhaps TRBD1 (5 bases). The CDR3 extends over 14 amino acids. The V gene lost 3 bases and the J gene lost 10 bases, with 17 bases spanning the gap. CDR1 and CDR2 (germline): SGHKS, YYEKEE (reference sequence).

Many counts were recorded for this clonotype. The chain carries TRBV7-9 and TRBJ1-2, with no clear D. Looked up from germline, CDR1 is SEHNR and CDR2 is FQNEAQ (reference sequence). This CDR3 has 14 residues. V lost 0 bases, J lost 3 bases, and 8 bases lay in between. The CDR3 protein is CASSLAPEYYGYTF. In DNA, the CDR3 is TGTGCCAGCAGCTTAGCCCCCGAGTACTATGGCTACACCTTC.

Comments on this clonotype: A much bigger clone sits one base away, suggesting this may be a read error. J is TRBJ2-2 and V is TRBV6-2 or TRBV6-3; no definite D call. The germline V gene encodes CDR1 MNHEY and CDR2 SVGEGT. The length of the CDR3 is 13 residues. CDR3 sequence reads: CACSYPSTGELFF. The CDR3 DNA follows: TGTGCCTGCAGTTACCCAAGTACCGGGGAGCTGTTTTTT.

This clonotype was counted a few times. In nucleotides, the CDR3 is TGTGCCAGCAGCCCCCAGGACAGTCGTGAAAAACTGTTTTTT. Translated, it gives CASSPQDSREKLFF. The chain combines TRBV7-9 with TRBJ1-4, with D possibly TRBD1 on 6 matching bases. The V end was cut by 5 bases, the J end by 7 bases, with 14 bases between. Germline V gene lookup returns CDR1 SEHNR and CDR2 FQNEAQ (reference sequence). The CDR3 has 14 residues.

This clonotype occurred many times. The chain has TRBV2 and TRBJ2-2, with D perhaps TRBD2 (5 bases). The CDR3 is 14 residues long. V lost 7 bases to trimming and J lost 2 bases, with 11 bases between them. CDR1 is SNHLY and CDR2 is FYNNEI in the germline V gene. CDR3 bases: TGTGCCAGCAACGACGGGGTTAACACCGGGGAGCTGTTTTTT. Translation: CASNDGVNTGELFF.

On this clonotype: A much bigger clone sits one base away, suggesting this may be a read error. The rearrangement links TRBV3-1 to TRBJ1-2; D unclear. V was pared by 7 bases and J by 1 base, with 4 bases between. Germline V gene data show CDR1 as LGHDT and CDR2 as YNNKEL (reference sequence). The CDR3 contains 11 residues. The CDR3 region has the DNA TGTGCCAGCATCAATAACTATGGCTACACCTTC. Its translation: CASINNYGYTF.